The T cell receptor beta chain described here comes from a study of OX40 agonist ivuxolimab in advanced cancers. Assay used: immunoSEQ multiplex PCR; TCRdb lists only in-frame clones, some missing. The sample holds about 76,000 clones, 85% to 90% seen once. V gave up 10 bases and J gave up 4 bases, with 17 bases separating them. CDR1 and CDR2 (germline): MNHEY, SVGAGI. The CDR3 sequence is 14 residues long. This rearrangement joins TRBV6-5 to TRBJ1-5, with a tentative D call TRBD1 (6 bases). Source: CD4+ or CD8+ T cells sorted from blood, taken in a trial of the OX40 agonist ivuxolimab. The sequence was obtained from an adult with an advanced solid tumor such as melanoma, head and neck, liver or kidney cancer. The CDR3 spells CATQSGTNNQPQHF. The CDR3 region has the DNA TGTGCCACCCAGTCCGGGACAAATAATCAGCCCCAGCATTTT.